One and the same sample provided the 20 T cell receptor beta chains below, sequenced in a study of blood T cell repertoires in COVID-19. The protocol was immunoSEQ multiplex PCR, while the TCRdb copy is restricted to in-frame clones and leaves out a portion. The sample lists about 200,000 clones, approximately 85% seen once, with around 6% in the top ten. Input material: PBMCs or T cells enriched from blood (not recorded which). The receptors stem from a man aged 35-49 years with acute COVID-19.

The chain links TRBV5-4 to TRBJ1-4; 8 nucleotides match TRBD1. There are 13 residues in the CDR3. J was trimmed by 6 bases and V by 4 bases; bases with no gene match: 2. CDR1 SGHNT and CDR2 YYREEE come from the germline V gene (reference sequence). The CDR3 loop is CASSKQGDEKLFF. CDR3 DNA sequence: TGTGCCAGCAGCAAACAGGGGGATGAAAAACTGTTTTTT.

The rearrangement uses TRBV7-3 and TRBJ1-1; D is possibly TRBD1 (5 bases). V lost 5 bases to trimming and J lost 11 bases, with 18 bases between them. Germline CDR1 is SGHTA and CDR2 is FQGTGA. The CDR3 contains 13 residues. The CDR3 spells CASSPMGQGGAFF. CDR3 in DNA: TGTGCCAGCAGCCCGATGGGGCAGGGAGGGGCTTTCTTT.

The chain has TRBV30 and TRBJ2-1, with 7 bases that match TRBD2. V trimming: 1 base; J trimming: 9 bases; junction bases outside the gene matches: 6. CDR1 is GTSNPN and CDR2 is SVGIG in the germline V gene (reference sequence). This CDR3 is 13 amino acids long. CDR3 residues: CAWSAAGFGEQFF. The CDR3 nucleotides are TGTGCCTGGAGTGCAGCGGGATTTGGTGAGCAGTTCTTC.

The V and J genes are TRBV10-3 and TRBJ1-1; a weak D match, TRBD1 (5 bases). The V end lost 5 bases, the J end lost 1 base, and 14 bases lay between the germline ends. Germline CDR1 and CDR2: ENHRY and SYGVKD. The CDR3 is 15 amino acids. CDR3 residues: CAISSTGGGNTEAFF. The CDR3 DNA follows: TGTGCCATCAGTTCCACGGGGGGAGGGAACACTGAAGCTTTCTTT.

This clone has a single count. V gene TRBV10-1 combines with J gene TRBJ2-1; perhaps TRBD2 as D (5 bases). This CDR3 region has 13 residues. Per the germline V gene, CDR1 is WNHNN and CDR2 is SYGVQD (reference sequence). V was cut by 4 bases and J by 8 bases, with 12 bases left in between. In DNA form, the CDR3 reads TGCGCCAGCAGTGGAGGGCCGAGGGATGAGCAGTTCTTC. It is translated as CASSGGPRDEQFF.

V gene TRBV5-1 combines with J gene TRBJ2-7; 8 bases map to TRBD2. The J segment lost 0 bases and the V segment lost 1 base, leaving 9 bases of the junction unmatched. Germline-derived CDR1 and CDR2 are SGHRS and YFSETQ. The CDR3 extends over 17 amino acids. CDR3 DNA sequence: TGCGCCAGCAGCTTGACGGGGGGGCCCCTGAGCTCCTACGAGCAGTACTTC. Protein product: CASSLTGGPLSSYEQYF.

This clone was counted once. The chain links TRBV14 to TRBJ2-5; possibly TRBD2 for D (6 bases). V shed 5 bases and J shed 1 base, with 23 bases lying between them. Per germline, CDR1 SGHDN and CDR2 FVKESK. CDR3 size: 18 residues. In DNA form, the CDR3 reads TGTGCCAGCAGCAGAAGACCAGCGGGCTGGTCTCCCCAAGAGACCCAGTACTTC. Translating it yields CASSRRPAGWSPQETQYF. Together with reference TRBV14 and TRBJ2-5, the CDR3 gives the full variable domain: EAGVTQFPSHSVIEKGQTVTLRCDPISGHDNLYWYRRVMGKEIKFLLHFVKESKQDESGMPNNRFLAERTGGTYSTLKVQPAELEDSGVYFCASSRRPAGWSPQETQYFGPGTRLLVL.

The chain uses TRBV29-1 and TRBJ2-2; 7 positions match TRBD2. V lost 5 bases, J lost 1 base, and 4 bases stayed unmatched. Germline CDR1 reads SQVTM; CDR2 reads ANQGSEA. The CDR3 is 14 amino acids. Here the CDR3 DNA reads TGCAGCGTTAACCAGCGGGAGAACACCGGGGAGCTGTTTTTT. It translates to CSVNQRENTGELFF.

The chain combines TRBV11-1 with TRBJ2-7; 12 positions match TRBD2. Trimming at V came to 5 bases and at J to 4 bases, leaving 9 bases not matched to a gene. The V gene's germline CDR1 is SGHAT and CDR2 FQDESV (reference sequence). This CDR3 spans 16 amino acids. Here the CDR3 DNA reads TGTGCCAGCAGCGCGAGGGGACTAGCGGGTGGATACGAGCAGTACTTC. It is translated as CASSARGLAGGYEQYF.

This clone appeared a single time. This chain connects TRBV12-3 or TRBV12-4 to TRBJ1-1; weak D call: TRBD1 (6 bases). Trimming cost V 5 bases and J 1 base, with 8 bases left between them. The CDR3 has 13 amino acids. The CDR3 DNA follows: TGTGCCAGCAGTCTACAGGGGAACACTGAAGCTTTCTTT. Encoded protein: CASSLQGNTEAFF.

The rearrangement joins TRBV2 to TRBJ1-6, with a weak D call TRBD1 (6 bases). The CDR3 spans 13 residues. Germline assignment: CDR1 SNHLY and CDR2 FYNNEI. The V and J ends lost 7 bases and 7 bases respectively, with 11 bases between them. The DNA of the CDR3 is TGTGCCAGCATGCAGGGACACAATTCACCCCTCCACTTT. This sequence encodes CASMQGHNSPLHF.

The J gene is TRBJ1-2, the V gene TRBV5-6, with D possibly being TRBD1 (5 bases). The CDR3 length is 13 residues. The V gene's germline CDR1 is SGHDT and CDR2 YYEEEE. V lost 6 bases and J 3 bases, leaving 12 bases between the germline ends. CDR3 sequence (DNA): TGTGCCAGCATCCACGGGGGAGACTATGGCTACACCTTC. Protein product: CASIHGGDYGYTF.

A remark on this clone: Germline and junction disagree at one end, which may indicate a read error. The chain joins TRBV28 to TRBJ1-1; TRBD1 might be the D (6 bases). The CDR3 length is 14 residues. The germline V gene encodes CDR1 MDHEN and CDR2 SYDVKM. CDR3 loop: CASSPHGGGAVAVF. The CDR3 DNA sequence: TGTGCCAGCAGTCCCCATGGCGGGGGCGCGGTAGCTGTCTTT.

This chain joins TRBV12-5 and TRBJ1-6; 10 nucleotides line up with TRBD1. Germline assignment: CDR1 LGHNT and CDR2 FRNRAP. The CDR3 contains 14 residues. Written as DNA, the CDR3 is TGTGTCCCGGGACAGGGGAACTATAATTCACCCCTCCACTTT. This sequence encodes CVPGQGNYNSPLHF.

This rearrangement joins TRBV5-1 to TRBJ1-1; no clear D. The CDR3 totals 13 residues. Per the germline V gene, CDR1 is SGHRS and CDR2 is YFSETQ. V dropped 1 base and J dropped 10 bases, with 14 bases sitting between them. CDR3 loop: CASSLNAGSGAFF. CDR3 DNA sequence: TGCGCCAGCAGCTTGAACGCGGGCTCTGGAGCTTTCTTT. Combining the CDR3 with reference TRBV5-1 and TRBJ1-1 gives the whole variable domain KAGVTQTPRYLIKTRGQQVTLSCSPISGHRSVSWYQQTPGQGLQFLFEYFSETQRNKGNFPGRFSGRQFSNSRSEMNVSTLELGDSALYLCASSLNAGSGAFFGQGTRLTVV.

The chain is built from TRBV9 and TRBJ2-2, with 7 bases matching TRBD2. V was clipped by 1 base and J by 0 bases; unmatched bases: 6. Germline V CDR1 and CDR2: SGDLS, YYNGEE. The CDR3 contains 17 residues. The DNA for the CDR3 is TGTGCCAGCAGCGTAAAACGGGCGGGAGCGAACACCGGGGAGCTGTTTTTT. Its translation: CASSVKRAGANTGELFF. The variable domain in full, with the rest retrieved from reference TRBV9 and TRBJ2-2, is DSGVTQTPKHLITATGQRVTLRCSPRSGDLSVYWYQQSLDQGLQFLIQYYNGEERAKGNILERFSAQQFPDLHSELNLSSLELGDSALYFCASSVKRAGANTGELFFGEGSRLTVL.

This chain joins TRBV7-9 and TRBJ1-4; 11 bases are shared with TRBD1. The CDR3 covers 18 residues. Germline V gene sequence: CDR1 SEHNR, CDR2 FQNEAQ (reference sequence). V was clipped by 4 bases and J by 4 bases; unmatched bases: 11. CDR3 residues: CASSSAPGQGDVNEKLFF. CDR3 nucleotide sequence: TGTGCCAGCAGCTCCGCCCCGGGACAGGGGGATGTTAATGAAAAACTGTTTTTT.

The rearrangement uses TRBV5-1 and TRBJ2-3, with D tentatively TRBD1 (7 bases). This CDR3 has 15 residues. Germline CDR1 and CDR2: SGHRS and YFSETQ. The V end lost 0 bases, the J end lost 6 bases, and 14 bases lay between the germline ends. As DNA, the CDR3 is TGCGCCAGCAGCTTGGGGACAGGAGGGGCGGATACGCAGTATTTT. Its protein is CASSLGTGGADTQYF. Looking up the rest from reference TRBV5-1 and TRBJ2-3 gives the full variable domain: KAGVTQTPRYLIKTRGQQVTLSCSPISGHRSVSWYQQTPGQGLQFLFEYFSETQRNKGNFPGRFSGRQFSNSRSEMNVSTLELGDSALYLCASSLGTGGADTQYFGPGTRLTVL.

V and J are TRBV7-2 and TRBJ2-3; TRBD2 matches 9 bases. The CDR3 is made up of 15 amino acids. The V gene end was trimmed by 7 bases and the J gene end by 4 bases; junction bases not matched to a gene: 9. Germline CDR1 is SGHTA and CDR2 is FQGNSA. CDR3 sequence (DNA): TGTGCCAGCACCCTTAGCGGGAGTGGGGCAGATACGCAGTATTTT. Its translation: CASTLSGSGADTQYF. The whole variable domain, filled in from reference TRBV7-2 and TRBJ2-3, reads GAGVSQSPSNKVTEKGKDVELRCDPISGHTALYWYRQSLGQGLEFLIYFQGNSAPDKSGLPSDRFSAERTGGSVSTLTIQRTQQEDSAVYLCASTLSGSGADTQYFGPGTRLTVL.

This clone was seen a single time. This chain uses TRBV7-3 with TRBJ2-5; tentative D call: TRBD2 (6 bases). CDR3 size: 15 residues. CDR1 and CDR2 (germline): SGHTA, FQGTGA. Between the trimmed V and J ends, which lost 1 base and 1 base, there was a span of 10 bases. The CDR3 loop reads CASSLMGSGQETQYF. CDR3 DNA: TGTGCCAGCAGCTTAATGGGTAGCGGCCAAGAGACCCAGTACTTC.